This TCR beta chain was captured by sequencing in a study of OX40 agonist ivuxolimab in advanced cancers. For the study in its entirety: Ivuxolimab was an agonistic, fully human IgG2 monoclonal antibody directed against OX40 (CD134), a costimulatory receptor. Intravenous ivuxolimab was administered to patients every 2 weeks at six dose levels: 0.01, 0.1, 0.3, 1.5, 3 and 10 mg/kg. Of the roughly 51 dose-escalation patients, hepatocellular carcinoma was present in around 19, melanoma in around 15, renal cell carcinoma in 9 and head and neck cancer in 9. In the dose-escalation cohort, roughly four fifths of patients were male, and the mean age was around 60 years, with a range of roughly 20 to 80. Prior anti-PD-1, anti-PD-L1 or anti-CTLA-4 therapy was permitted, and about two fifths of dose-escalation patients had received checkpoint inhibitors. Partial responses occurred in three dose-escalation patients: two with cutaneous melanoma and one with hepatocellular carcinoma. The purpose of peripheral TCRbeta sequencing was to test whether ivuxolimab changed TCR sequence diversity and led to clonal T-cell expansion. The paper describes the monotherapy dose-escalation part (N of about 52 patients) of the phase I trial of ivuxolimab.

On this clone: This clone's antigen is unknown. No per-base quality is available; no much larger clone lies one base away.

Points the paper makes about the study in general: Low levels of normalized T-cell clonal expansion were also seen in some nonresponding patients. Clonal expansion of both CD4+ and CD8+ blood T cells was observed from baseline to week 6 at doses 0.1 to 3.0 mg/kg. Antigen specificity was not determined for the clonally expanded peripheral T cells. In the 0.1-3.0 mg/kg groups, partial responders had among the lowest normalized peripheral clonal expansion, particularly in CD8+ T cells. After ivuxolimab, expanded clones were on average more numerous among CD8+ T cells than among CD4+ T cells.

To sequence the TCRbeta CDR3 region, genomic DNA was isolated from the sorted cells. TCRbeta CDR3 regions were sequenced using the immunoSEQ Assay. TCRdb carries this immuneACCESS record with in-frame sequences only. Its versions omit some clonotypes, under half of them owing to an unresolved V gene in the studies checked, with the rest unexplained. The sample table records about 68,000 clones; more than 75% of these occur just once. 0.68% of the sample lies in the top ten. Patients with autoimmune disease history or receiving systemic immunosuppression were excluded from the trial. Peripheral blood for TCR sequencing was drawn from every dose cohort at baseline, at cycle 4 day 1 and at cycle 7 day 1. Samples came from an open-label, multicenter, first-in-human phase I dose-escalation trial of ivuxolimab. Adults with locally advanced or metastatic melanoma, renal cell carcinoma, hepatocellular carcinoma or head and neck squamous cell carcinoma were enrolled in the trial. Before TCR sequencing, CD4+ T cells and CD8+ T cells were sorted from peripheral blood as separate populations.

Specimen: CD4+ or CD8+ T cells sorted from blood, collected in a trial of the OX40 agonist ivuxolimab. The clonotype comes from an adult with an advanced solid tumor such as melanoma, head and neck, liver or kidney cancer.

The nucleotide sequence reads TGTGCCAGCAGTACAGAATTCGCCGGGGAGCTGTTTTTT. This yields the protein CASSTEFAGELFF. The chain links TRBV6-1 with TRBJ2-2; a confident D gene designation cannot be given. The germline V gene encodes CDR1 MNHNS and CDR2 SASEGT. Its CDR3 holds 13 amino acids, cysteine through phenylalanine. CDR3 DNA is the only sequence kept; it has 39 bases, read in frame from the first base. V is pared back by 5 bases and J by 6 bases, with 10 bases lying between the germline termini.